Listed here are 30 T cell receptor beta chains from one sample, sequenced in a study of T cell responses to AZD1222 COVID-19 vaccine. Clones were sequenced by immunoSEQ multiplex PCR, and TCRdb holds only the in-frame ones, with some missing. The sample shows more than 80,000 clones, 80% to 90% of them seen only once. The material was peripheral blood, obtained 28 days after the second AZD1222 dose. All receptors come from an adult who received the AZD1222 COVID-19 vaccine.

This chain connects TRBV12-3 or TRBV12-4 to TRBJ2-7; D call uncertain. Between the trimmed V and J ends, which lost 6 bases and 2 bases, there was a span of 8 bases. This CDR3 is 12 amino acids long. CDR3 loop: CASSPRPYEQYF. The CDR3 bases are TGTGCCAGCAGCCCTCGCCCCTACGAGCAGTACTTC.

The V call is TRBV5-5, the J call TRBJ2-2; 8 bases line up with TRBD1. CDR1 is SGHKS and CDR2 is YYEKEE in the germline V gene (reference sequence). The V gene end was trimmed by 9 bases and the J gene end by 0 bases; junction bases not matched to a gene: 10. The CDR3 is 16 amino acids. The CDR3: CAIMGQDYTNTGELFF. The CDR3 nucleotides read TGTGCCATCATGGGACAGGACTATACGAACACCGGGGAGCTGTTTTTT.

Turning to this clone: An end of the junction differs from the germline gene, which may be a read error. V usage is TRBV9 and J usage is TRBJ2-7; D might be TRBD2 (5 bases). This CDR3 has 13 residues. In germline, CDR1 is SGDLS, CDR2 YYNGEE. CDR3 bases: TGTGCCAGCAGCGTAGGGTCCGACTACAAGCAGTACTTC. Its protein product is CASSVGSDYKQYF.

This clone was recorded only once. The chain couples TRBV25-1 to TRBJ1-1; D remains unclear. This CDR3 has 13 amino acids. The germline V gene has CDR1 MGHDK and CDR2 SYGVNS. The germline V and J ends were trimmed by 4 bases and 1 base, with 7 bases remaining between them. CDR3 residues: CASSVGGNTEAFF. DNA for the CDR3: TGTGCCAGCAGTGTTGGAGGGAACACTGAAGCTTTCTTT.

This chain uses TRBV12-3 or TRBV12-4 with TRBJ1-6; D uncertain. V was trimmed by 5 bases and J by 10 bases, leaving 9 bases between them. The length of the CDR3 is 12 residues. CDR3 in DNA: TGTGCCAGCAGTGAAATAGGCTCACCCCTCCACTTT. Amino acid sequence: CASSEIGSPLHF.

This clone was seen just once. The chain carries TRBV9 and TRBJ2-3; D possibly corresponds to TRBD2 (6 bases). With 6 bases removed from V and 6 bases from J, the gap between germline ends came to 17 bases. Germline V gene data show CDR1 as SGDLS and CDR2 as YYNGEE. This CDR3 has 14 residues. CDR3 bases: TGTGCCAGCACCCCTGAGGGAGGATCGGATACGCAGTATTTT. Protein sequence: CASTPEGGSDTQYF.

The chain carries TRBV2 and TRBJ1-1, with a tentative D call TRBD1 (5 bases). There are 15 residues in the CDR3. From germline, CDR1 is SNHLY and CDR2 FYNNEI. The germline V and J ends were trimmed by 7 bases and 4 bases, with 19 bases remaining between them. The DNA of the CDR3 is TGTGCCAGCAAGGGTGCGGGGACCGTCGGCACTGAAGCTTTCTTT. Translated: CASKGAGTVGTEAFF.

In nucleotides, the CDR3 is TGTGCCAGCAGCCAAGATGGGTATGAGGAAAATCCCTCTGGAAACACCATATATTTT. Protein product: CASSQDGYEENPSGNTIYF. V usage is TRBV3-1 (or the pseudogene TRBV3-2) and J usage is TRBJ1-3; D is unclear. CDR3 size: 19 residues. The V gene lost 0 bases and the J gene lost 0 bases, with 18 bases spanning the gap. Germline lookup yields CDR1 LGHDT and CDR2 YNNKEL (reference sequence).

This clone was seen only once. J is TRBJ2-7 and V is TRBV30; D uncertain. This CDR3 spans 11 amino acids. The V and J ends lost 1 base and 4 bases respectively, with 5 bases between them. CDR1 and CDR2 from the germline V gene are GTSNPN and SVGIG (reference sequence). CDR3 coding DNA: TGTGCCTGGAGTGGTAGTTACGAGCAGTACTTC. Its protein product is CAWSGSYEQYF.

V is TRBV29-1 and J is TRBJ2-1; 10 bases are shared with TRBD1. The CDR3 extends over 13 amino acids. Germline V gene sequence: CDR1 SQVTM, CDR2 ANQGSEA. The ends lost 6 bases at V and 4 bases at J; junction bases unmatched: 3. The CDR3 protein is CSVRGQGYNEQFF. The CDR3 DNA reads TGCAGCGTACGGGGACAGGGGTACAATGAGCAGTTCTTC.

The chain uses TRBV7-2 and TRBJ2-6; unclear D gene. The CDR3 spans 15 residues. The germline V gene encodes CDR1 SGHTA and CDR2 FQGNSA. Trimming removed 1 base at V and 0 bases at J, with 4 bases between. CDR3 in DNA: TGTGCCAGCAGCTTAGACAGCTCTGGGGCCAACGTCCTGACTTTC. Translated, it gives CASSLDSSGANVLTF.

CDR3 amino acids: CASSIDTNSYNEQFF. In nucleotides, the CDR3 is TGTGCCAGTAGTATCGACACGAATTCCTACAATGAGCAGTTCTTC. This chain links TRBV19 with TRBJ2-1, with D unclear. The CDR3 sequence is 15 residues long. Germline CDR1 LNHDA, CDR2 SQIVND (reference sequence). Trimming removed 3 bases at V and 1 base at J, with 10 bases between.

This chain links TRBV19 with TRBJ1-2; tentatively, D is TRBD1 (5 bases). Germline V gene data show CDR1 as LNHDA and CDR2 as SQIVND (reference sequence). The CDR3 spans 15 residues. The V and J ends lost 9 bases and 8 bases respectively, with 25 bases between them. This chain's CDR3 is CASAQRAGQLGGYTF. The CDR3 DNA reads TGTGCCAGCGCCCAACGGGCAGGGCAGTTGGGGGGCTACACCTTC. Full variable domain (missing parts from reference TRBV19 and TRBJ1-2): DGGITQSPKYLFRKEGQNVTLSCEQNLNHDAMYWYRQDPGQGLRLIYYSQIVNDFQKGDIAEGYSVSREKKESFPLTVTSAQKNPTAFYLCASAQRAGQLGGYTFGSGTRLTVV.

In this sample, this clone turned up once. The CDR3 region has the DNA TGTGCCAGCAGTTCCCCTAGCGGGGCGTACAATGAGCAGTTCTTC. Encoded protein: CASSSPSGAYNEQFF. The chain has TRBV27 and TRBJ2-1; 9 nucleotides line up with TRBD2. CDR3 length: 15 amino acids. V was pared by 4 bases and J by 4 bases, with 5 bases of the junction left unmatched. CDR1 is MNHEY and CDR2 is SMNVEV in the germline V gene (reference sequence).

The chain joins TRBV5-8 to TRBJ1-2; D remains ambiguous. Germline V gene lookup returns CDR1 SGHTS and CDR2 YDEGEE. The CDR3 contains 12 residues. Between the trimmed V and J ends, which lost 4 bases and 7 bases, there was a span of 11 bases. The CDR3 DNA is TGTGCCAGCAGCGATCCCCCCGGTGGCTACACCTTC. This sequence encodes CASSDPPGGYTF.

The CDR3 protein is CASILGTGNTEAFF. The CDR3 region has the DNA TGTGCCAGCATCCTTGGGACAGGAAACACTGAAGCTTTCTTT. The gene calls are TRBV7-9 and TRBJ1-1; 8 bases agree with TRBD1. CDR3 length: 14 residues. The V and J ends lost 7 bases and 2 bases, in that order; junction bases with no gene match: 6. Germline V CDR1 and CDR2: SEHNR, FQNEAQ (reference sequence).

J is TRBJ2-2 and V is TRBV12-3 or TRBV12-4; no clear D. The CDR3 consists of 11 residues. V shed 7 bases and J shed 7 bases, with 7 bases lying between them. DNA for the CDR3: TGTGCCAGCACCCTTGGCGGGGAGCTGTTTTTT. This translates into CASTLGGELFF.

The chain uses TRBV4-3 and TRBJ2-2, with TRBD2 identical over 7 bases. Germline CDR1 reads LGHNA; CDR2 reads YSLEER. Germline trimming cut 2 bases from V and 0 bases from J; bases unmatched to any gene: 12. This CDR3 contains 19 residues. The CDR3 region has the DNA TGCGCCAGCAGCCAATTCCATGGCGGGACTACCACGAACACCGGGGAGCTGTTTTTT. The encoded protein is CASSQFHGGTTTNTGELFF.

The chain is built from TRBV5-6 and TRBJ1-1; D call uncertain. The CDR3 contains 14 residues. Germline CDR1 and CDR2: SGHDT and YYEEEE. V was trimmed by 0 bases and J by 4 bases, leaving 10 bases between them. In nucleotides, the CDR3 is TGTGCCAGCAGCTTGGGGCTAATGGTCACTGAAGCTTTCTTT. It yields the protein CASSLGLMVTEAFF.

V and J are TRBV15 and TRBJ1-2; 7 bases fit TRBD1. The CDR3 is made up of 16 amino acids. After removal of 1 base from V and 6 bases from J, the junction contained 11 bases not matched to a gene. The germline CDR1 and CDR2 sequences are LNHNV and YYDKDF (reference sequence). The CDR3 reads CATSRAWRGTVDGYTF. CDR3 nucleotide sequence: TGTGCCACCAGCAGAGCGTGGAGGGGGACAGTAGATGGCTACACCTTC.

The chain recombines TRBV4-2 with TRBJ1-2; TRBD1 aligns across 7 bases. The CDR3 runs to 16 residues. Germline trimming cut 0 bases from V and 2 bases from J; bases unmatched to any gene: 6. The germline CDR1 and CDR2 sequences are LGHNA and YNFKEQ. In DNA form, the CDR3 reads TGTGCCAGCAGCCAAGATCCGGGAGGGGGCAACTATGGCTACACCTTC. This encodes CASSQDPGGGNYGYTF.

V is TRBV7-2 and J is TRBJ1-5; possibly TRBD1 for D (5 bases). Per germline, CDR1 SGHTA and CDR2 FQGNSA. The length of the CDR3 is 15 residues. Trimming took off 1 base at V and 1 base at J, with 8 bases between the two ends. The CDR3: CASSLGDSSNQPQHF. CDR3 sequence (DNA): TGTGCCAGCAGCTTAGGGGACTCCAGCAATCAGCCCCAGCATTTT. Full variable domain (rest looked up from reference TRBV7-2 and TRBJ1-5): GAGVSQSPSNKVTEKGKDVELRCDPISGHTALYWYRQSLGQGLEFLIYFQGNSAPDKSGLPSDRFSAERTGGSVSTLTIQRTQQEDSAVYLCASSLGDSSNQPQHFGDGTRLSIL.

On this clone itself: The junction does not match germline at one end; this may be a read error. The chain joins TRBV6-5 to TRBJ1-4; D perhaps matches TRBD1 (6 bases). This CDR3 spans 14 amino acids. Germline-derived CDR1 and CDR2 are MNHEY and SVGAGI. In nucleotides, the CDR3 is TGTGCCAGCAGCCCGACAGGTCCCGTAATCGGGAAGGTTTTT. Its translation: CASSPTGPVIGKVF.

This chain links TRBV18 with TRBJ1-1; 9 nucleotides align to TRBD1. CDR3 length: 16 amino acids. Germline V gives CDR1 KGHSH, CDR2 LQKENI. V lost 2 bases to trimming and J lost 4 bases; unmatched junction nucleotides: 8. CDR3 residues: CASSPRSPGQGTEAFF. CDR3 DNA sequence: TGTGCCAGCTCACCAAGATCACCGGGACAGGGCACTGAAGCTTTCTTT. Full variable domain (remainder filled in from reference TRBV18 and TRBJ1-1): NAGVMQNPRHLVRRRGQEARLRCSPMKGHSHVYWYRQLPEEGLKFMVYLQKENIIDESGMPKERFSAEFPKEGPSILRIQQVVRGDSAAYFCASSPRSPGQGTEAFFGQGTRLTVV.

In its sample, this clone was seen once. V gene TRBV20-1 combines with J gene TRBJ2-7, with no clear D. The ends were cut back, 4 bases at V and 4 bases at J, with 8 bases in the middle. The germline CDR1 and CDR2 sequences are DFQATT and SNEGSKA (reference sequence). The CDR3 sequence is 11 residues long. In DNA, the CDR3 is TGCAGTGCTAATAGGGCTTACGAGCAGTACTTC. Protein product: CSANRAYEQYF.

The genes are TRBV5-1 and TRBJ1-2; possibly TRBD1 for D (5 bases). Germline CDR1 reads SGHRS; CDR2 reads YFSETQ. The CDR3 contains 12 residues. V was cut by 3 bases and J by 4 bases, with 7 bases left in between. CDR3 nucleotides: TGCGCCAGCAGCTCCGGGGGCTATGGCTACACCTTC. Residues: CASSSGGYGYTF.

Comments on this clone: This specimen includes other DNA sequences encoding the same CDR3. The CDR3 here is CASSYGGTEAFF. The CDR3 DNA reads TGTGCCAGCAGTTACGGGGGCACTGAAGCTTTCTTT. The V and J genes are TRBV6-5 and TRBJ1-1, with D possibly matching TRBD1 (5 bases). The germline V gene has CDR1 MNHEY and CDR2 SVGAGI. Trimming stripped 2 bases from V and 4 bases from J, with 5 bases between. The CDR3 is made up of 12 amino acids.

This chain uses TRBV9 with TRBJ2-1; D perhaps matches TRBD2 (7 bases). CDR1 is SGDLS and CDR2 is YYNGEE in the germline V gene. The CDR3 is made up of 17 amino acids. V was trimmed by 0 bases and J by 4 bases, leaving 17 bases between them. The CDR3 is CASSVASGSGTYNEQFF. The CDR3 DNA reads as TGTGCCAGCAGCGTAGCCTCTGGGAGCGGGACATACAATGAGCAGTTCTTC.

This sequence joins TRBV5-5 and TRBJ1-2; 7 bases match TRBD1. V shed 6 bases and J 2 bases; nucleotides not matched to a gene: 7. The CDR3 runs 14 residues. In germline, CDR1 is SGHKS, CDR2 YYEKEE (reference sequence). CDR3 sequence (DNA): TGTGCCAGCACCCCTTTGACAGGGAACTATGGCTACACCTTC. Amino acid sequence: CASTPLTGNYGYTF.

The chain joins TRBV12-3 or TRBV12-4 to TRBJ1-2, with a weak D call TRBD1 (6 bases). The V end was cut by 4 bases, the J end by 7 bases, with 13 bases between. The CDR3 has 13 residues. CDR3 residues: CASSSQGFGGYTF. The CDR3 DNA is TGTGCCAGCAGTTCCCAGGGGTTCGGTGGCTACACCTTC.